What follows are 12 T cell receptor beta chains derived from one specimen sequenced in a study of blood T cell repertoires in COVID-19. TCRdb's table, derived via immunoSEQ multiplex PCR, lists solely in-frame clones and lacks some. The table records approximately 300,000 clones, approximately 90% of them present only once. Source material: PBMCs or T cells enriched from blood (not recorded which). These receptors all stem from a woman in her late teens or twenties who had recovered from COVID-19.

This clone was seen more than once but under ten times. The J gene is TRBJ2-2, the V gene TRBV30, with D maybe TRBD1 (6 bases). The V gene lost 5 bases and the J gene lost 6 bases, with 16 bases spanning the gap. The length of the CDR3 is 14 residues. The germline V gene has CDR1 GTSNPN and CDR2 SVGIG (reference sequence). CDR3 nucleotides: TGTGCCTGGGCGAAGAAACAGGGCCCCGGGGAGCTGTTTTTT. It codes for CAWAKKQGPGELFF.

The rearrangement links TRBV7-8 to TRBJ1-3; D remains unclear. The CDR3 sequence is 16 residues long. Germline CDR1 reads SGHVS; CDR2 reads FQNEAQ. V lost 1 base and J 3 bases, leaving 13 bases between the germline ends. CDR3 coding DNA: TGTGCCAGCAGCTTAGTAGGAGGGAAGAATGGAAACACCATATATTTT. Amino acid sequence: CASSLVGGKNGNTIYF.

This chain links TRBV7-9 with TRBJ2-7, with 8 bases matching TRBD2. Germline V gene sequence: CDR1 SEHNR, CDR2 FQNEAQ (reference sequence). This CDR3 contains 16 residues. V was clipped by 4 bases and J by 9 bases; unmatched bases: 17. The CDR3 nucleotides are TGTGCCAGCAGCTCAAGGGTGTCGGGAGGGCGTGGCGCGCAGTACTTC. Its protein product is CASSSRVSGGRGAQYF.

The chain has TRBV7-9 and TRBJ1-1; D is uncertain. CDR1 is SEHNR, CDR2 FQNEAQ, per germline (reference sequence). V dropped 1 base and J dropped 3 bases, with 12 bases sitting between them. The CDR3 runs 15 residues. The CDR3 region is CASSLGGSVYTEAFF. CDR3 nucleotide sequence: TGTGCCAGCAGCTTAGGAGGGAGTGTTTACACTGAAGCTTTCTTT.

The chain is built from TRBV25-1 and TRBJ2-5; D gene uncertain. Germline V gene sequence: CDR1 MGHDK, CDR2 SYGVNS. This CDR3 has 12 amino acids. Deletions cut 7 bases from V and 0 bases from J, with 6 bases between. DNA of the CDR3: TGTGCCAGCAAAGCGTACCAAGAGACCCAGTACTTC. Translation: CASKAYQETQYF.

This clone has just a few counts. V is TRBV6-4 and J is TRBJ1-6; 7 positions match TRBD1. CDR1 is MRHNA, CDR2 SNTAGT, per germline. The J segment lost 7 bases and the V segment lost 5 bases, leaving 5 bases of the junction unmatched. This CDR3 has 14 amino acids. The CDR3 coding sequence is TGTGCCAGCAGTCTTACAGGGGTCAATTCACCCCTCCACTTT. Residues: CASSLTGVNSPLHF.

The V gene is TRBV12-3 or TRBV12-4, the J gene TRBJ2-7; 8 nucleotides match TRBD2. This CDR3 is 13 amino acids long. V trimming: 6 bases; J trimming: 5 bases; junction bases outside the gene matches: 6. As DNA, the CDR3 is TGTGCCAGCAGGGGGACGGGGGGGCACGAGCAGTACTTC. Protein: CASRGTGGHEQYF.

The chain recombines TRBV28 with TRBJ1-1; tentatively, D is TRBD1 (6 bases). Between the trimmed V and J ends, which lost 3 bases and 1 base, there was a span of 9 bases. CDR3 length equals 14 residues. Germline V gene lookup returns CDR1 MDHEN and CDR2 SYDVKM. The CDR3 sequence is CASSLGARNTEAFF. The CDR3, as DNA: TGTGCCAGCAGTTTGGGGGCCAGGAACACTGAAGCTTTCTTT. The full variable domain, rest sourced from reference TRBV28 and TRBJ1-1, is DVKVTQSSRYLVKRTGEKVFLECVQDMDHENMFWYRQDPGLGLRLIYFSYDVKMKEKGDIPEGYSVSREKKERFSLILESASTNQTSMYLCASSLGARNTEAFFGQGTRLTVV.

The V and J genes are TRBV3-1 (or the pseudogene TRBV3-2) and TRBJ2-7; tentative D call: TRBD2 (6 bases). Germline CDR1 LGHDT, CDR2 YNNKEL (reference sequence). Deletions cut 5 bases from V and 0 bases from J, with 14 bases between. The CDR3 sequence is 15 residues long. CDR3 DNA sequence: TGTGCCAGCAGCGGAACCGGGACTGTCTCCTACGAGCAGTACTTC. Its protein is CASSGTGTVSYEQYF.

DNA of the CDR3: TGTGCCAGCAGTACCCAAGGGGGCGAGCAGTACTTC. Translated, it gives CASSTQGGEQYF. J is TRBJ2-7 and V is TRBV6-5, with a weak D call TRBD1 (6 bases). Germline CDR1 and CDR2: MNHEY and SVGAGI. The V end lost 5 bases, the J end lost 6 bases, and 11 bases lay between the germline ends. The CDR3 spans 12 residues.

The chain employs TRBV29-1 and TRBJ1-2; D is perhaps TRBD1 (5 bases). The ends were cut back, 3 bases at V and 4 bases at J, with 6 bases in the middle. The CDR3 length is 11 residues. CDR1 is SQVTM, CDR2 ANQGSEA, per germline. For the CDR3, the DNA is TGCAGCGTTGAGGGGGGCTATGGCTACACCTTC. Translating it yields CSVEGGYGYTF. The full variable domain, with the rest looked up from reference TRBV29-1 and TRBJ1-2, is SAVISQKPSRDICQRGTSLTIQCQVDSQVTMMFWYRQQPGQSLTLIATANQGSEATYESGFVIDKFPISRPNLTFSTLTVSNMSPEDSSIYLCSVEGGYGYTFGSGTRLTVV.

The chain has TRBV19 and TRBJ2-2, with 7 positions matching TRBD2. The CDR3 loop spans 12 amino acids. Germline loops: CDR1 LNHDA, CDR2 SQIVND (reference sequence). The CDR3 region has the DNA TGTGATCAAGCGGGGAGGATCGGGGAGCTGTTTTTT. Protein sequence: CDQAGRIGELFF. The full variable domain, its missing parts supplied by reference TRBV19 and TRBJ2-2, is DGGITQSPKYLFRKEGQNVTLSCEQNLNHDAMYWYRQDPGQGLRLIYYSQIVNDFQKGDIAEGYSVSREKKESFPLTVTSAQKNPTAFYLCDQAGRIGELFFGEGSRLTVL.